A single sample is the source of the 10 T cell receptor beta chains below, sequenced in a study of vaccination and CD4 T cells after COVID-19. The sample's treatment: approximately nine-day PBMC culture with coronavirus spike peptide pools or control peptides (ViraFEST assay). CD4+ T cells that had been cultured provided DNA sequenced with the Oncomine TCR Beta short-read assay. TCRdb reanalysed the PCR reads using MiXCR and keeps one entry per CDR3 protein. The sample yields approximately 10,000 distinct CDR3 sequences, roughly three fifths seen once. For these receptors, no antigen is known. The material sequenced was CD4+ T cells from blood, cultured in vitro. These receptors originate from a human donor who had recovered from COVID-19.

This chain uses TRBV5-1 with TRBJ1-3; D gene uncertain. Per germline, CDR1 SGHRS and CDR2 YFSETQ. The CDR3 has 15 residues. Trimming pared 6 bases from V and 0 bases from J, leaving 13 bases between. The CDR3 is CASNPGPRSGNTIYF. DNA for the CDR3: TGCGCCAGCAATCCCGGACCCCGCTCTGGAAACACCATATATTTT.

This chain links TRBV28 with TRBJ1-5; possible D gene TRBD1, 6 bases. Germline CDR1 and CDR2: MDHEN and SYDVKM. V was clipped by 11 bases and J by 3 bases, with 14 bases between them. The CDR3 contains 13 residues. The CDR3 sequence: CAGNRVSNQPQHF. The CDR3, as DNA: TGTGCCGGTAACAGGGTCTCCAATCAGCCCCAGCATTTT. Based on the CDR3 plus reference TRBV28 and TRBJ1-5, the full variable domain is DVKVTQSSRYLVKRTGEKVFLECVQDMDHENMFWYRQDPGLGLRLIYFSYDVKMKEKGDIPEGYSVSREKKERFSLILESASTNQTSMYLCAGNRVSNQPQHFGDGTRLSIL.

A few counts support this clonotype. The genes are TRBV20-1 and TRBJ1-1, with a possible D match to TRBD1 (5 bases). Germline V gene lookup returns CDR1 DFQATT and CDR2 SNEGSKA (reference sequence). CDR3 length equals 16 residues. Trimming removed 5 bases at V and 0 bases at J, with 19 bases between. The CDR3 reads CSAGPRDPTMNTEAFF. As DNA, the CDR3 is TGCAGTGCTGGCCCCCGGGACCCGACCATGAACACTGAAGCTTTCTTT.

The rearrangement uses TRBV28 and TRBJ1-4, with D perhaps matching TRBD1 (6 bases). Germline V lookup: CDR1 MDHEN, CDR2 SYDVKM. V was clipped by 4 bases and J by 4 bases, with 10 bases between them. There are 14 residues in the CDR3. CDR3 in amino acids: CASSSQGNNEKLFF. The CDR3 coding sequence is TGTGCCAGCAGTTCACAGGGAAATAATGAAAAACTGTTTTTT.

This chain connects TRBV7-9 to TRBJ2-3; D may correspond to TRBD1 or TRBD2 (5 bases each). The CDR3 is 18 residues long. The germline gives CDR1 SEHNR, CDR2 FQNEAQ (reference sequence). Trimming left V 3 bases short and J 3 bases short, with 22 bases between. The CDR3 sequence: CASSFGTRDARGTDTQYF. The CDR3 DNA follows: TGTGCCAGCAGCTTCGGAACACGGGACGCCCGAGGGACAGATACGCAGTATTTT.

Here the CDR3 DNA reads TGCGCCAGCAGCTATACCGCAGATACGCAGTATTTT. Protein: CASSYTADTQYF. This chain joins TRBV5-1 and TRBJ2-3; D gene uncertain. This CDR3 spans 12 amino acids. The V and J ends lost 3 bases and 4 bases respectively, with 6 bases between them. The germline V gene has CDR1 SGHRS and CDR2 YFSETQ.

A word on this clonotype: Likely a read error: the CDR3 ends without its conserved phenylalanine or tryptophan. The chain joins TRBV6-5 to TRBJ2-5; D perhaps matches TRBD2 (5 bases). CDR1 is MNHEY, CDR2 SVGAGI, per germline. V was cut by 0 bases and J by 5 bases, with 7 bases left in between. This CDR3 spans 13 amino acids. CDR3 DNA sequence: TGTGCCAGCAGTTACTCGAGGGAGGAGACCCAGTACTTA. It yields the protein CASSYSREETQYL.

This clonotype occurred once. V is TRBV19 and J is TRBJ1-2; D not resolved. Germline lookup yields CDR1 LNHDA and CDR2 SQIVND (reference sequence). The ends were cut back, 6 bases at V and 7 bases at J, with 12 bases in the middle. The CDR3 is made up of 12 amino acids. CDR3 DNA: TGTGCCAGTAGCCCGACTCCGAGTGGCTACACCTTC. Translated: CASSPTPSGYTF.

The rearrangement joins TRBV15 to TRBJ2-5; D gene unclear. The V end was cut by 5 bases, the J end by 5 bases, with 9 bases between. The CDR3 extends over 12 amino acids. The V gene's germline CDR1 is LNHNV and CDR2 YYDKDF (reference sequence). The CDR3 DNA reads as TGTGCCACCAGCGGTAGCCGGGAGACCCAGTACTTC. Encoded protein: CATSGSRETQYF.

In its sample, this clonotype is medium-sized. The rearrangement links TRBV6-1 to TRBJ1-5; a possible D gene is TRBD1 (5 bases). The CDR3 is 15 amino acids. Germline CDR1 reads MNHNS; CDR2 reads SASEGT. Trimming pared 4 bases from V and 6 bases from J, leaving 16 bases between. The CDR3 protein is CASSGDGGVGQPQHF. DNA of the CDR3: TGTGCCAGCAGTGGCGATGGGGGTGTTGGTCAGCCCCAGCATTTT.